Each of the 26 T cell receptor beta chains below was sequenced from the same sample in a study of cytomegalovirus exposure and HLA in healthy donors. Method: immunoSEQ multiplex PCR; TCRdb's copy keeps in-frame clones and lacks some. The sample has fewer than 200,000 clones, 86% seen once; the top ten hold under 3.5%. The sequenced sample consisted of PBMCs. All receptors come from a man between 18 and 29 years old in good health and CMV-seropositive.

The J gene is TRBJ1-6, the V gene TRBV6-1; D gene unclear. V lost 2 bases and J lost 0, with 17 bases in between. Germline V lookup: CDR1 MNHNS, CDR2 SASEGT. The CDR3 runs 19 residues. Here the CDR3 reads CASSEWAGSLDSYNSPLHF. The CDR3 coding sequence is TGTGCCAGCAGTGAATGGGCTGGGAGTCTAGACTCCTATAATTCACCCCTCCACTTT.

The chain has TRBV7-9 and TRBJ2-7, with 7 bases that match TRBD1. The V gene's germline CDR1 is SEHNR and CDR2 FQNEAQ (reference sequence). V lost 5 bases, J lost 2 bases, and 6 bases stayed unmatched. The CDR3 is 14 residues long. CDR3 region: CASSAPGTAYEQYF. CDR3 bases: TGTGCCAGCAGCGCACCCGGGACAGCCTACGAGCAGTACTTC. Full variable domain (missing parts from reference TRBV7-9 and TRBJ2-7): DTGVSQNPRHKITKRGQNVTFRCDPISEHNRLYWYRQTLGQGPEFLTYFQNEAQLEKSRLLSDRFSAERPKGSFSTLEIQRTEQGDSAMYLCASSAPGTAYEQYFGPGTRLTVT.

V and J are TRBV18 and TRBJ1-6; D unresolved. Looked up from germline, CDR1 is KGHSH and CDR2 is LQKENI. Trimming cost V 4 bases and J 0 bases, with 10 bases left between them. The CDR3 sequence is 16 residues long. Written as DNA, the CDR3 is TGTGCCAGCTCACAGCTAGCCCGCTCCTATAATTCACCCCTCCACTTT. It codes for CASSQLARSYNSPLHF.

The gene calls are TRBV30 and TRBJ2-7, with D perhaps matching TRBD2 (6 bases). The germline V and J ends were trimmed by 0 bases and 8 bases, with 17 bases remaining between them. The CDR3 is 14 amino acids. The germline gives CDR1 GTSNPN, CDR2 SVGIG (reference sequence). The CDR3 bases are TGTGCCTGGAGTGTACTAGGGAGGAGCGCTAAGCAGTACTTC. Translating gives CAWSVLGRSAKQYF.

This chain links TRBV7-8 with TRBJ1-5; TRBD1 might be the D (6 bases). The germline gives CDR1 SGHVS, CDR2 FQNEAQ. The CDR3 runs to 17 residues. V shed 1 base and J shed 1 base, with 14 bases lying between them. CDR3 sequence (DNA): TGTGCCAGCAGCTTAGGGAGGGGGGGATTAAGCAATCAGCCCCAGCATTTT. Its protein is CASSLGRGGLSNQPQHF.

This chain joins TRBV18 and TRBJ2-1; D gene ambiguous. CDR1 and CDR2 (germline): KGHSH, LQKENI. The length of the CDR3 is 17 residues. V was trimmed by 0 bases and J by 0 bases, leaving 12 bases between them. CDR3: CASSPPKYTTSYNEQFF. The CDR3 coding sequence is TGTGCCAGCTCACCACCGAAATACACAACCTCCTACAATGAGCAGTTCTTC.

V is TRBV4-2 and J is TRBJ2-7; TRBD2 is a possible D gene (6 bases). Germline V gene lookup returns CDR1 LGHNA and CDR2 YNFKEQ. The V and J ends lost 5 bases and 3 bases respectively, with 17 bases between them. The CDR3 has 15 amino acids. This CDR3 reads CASSSAGTWGYEQYF. CDR3 coding DNA: TGTGCCAGCAGCTCCGCCGGGACTTGGGGCTACGAGCAGTACTTC.

The V gene is TRBV15, the J gene TRBJ1-2; no definite D call. CDR3 length: 15 residues. Trimming pared 1 base from V and 0 bases from J, leaving 9 bases between. CDR1 is LNHNV, CDR2 YYDKDF, per germline (reference sequence). CDR3 residues: CATSRASSPNYGYTF. The CDR3 nucleotides are TGTGCCACCAGCAGAGCGTCCAGTCCTAACTATGGCTACACCTTC. The full variable domain, its missing parts supplied by reference TRBV15 and TRBJ1-2, is DAMVIQNPRYQVTQFGKPVTLSCSQTLNHNVMYWYQQKSSQAPKLLFHYYDKDFNNEADTPDNFQSRRPNTSFCFLDIRSPGLGDTAMYLCATSRASSPNYGYTFGSGTRLTVV.

The chain combines TRBV19 with TRBJ2-3, with 7 bases matching TRBD2. Unmatched junction bases numbered 21, after V lost 7 bases and J lost 5 bases. This CDR3 comprises 18 residues. Germline CDR1 reads LNHDA; CDR2 reads SQIVND (reference sequence). As DNA, the CDR3 is TGTGCCAGTACCCACTCGGGAGGTTGGTATGCGCTCGAAGATACGCAGTATTTT. It is translated as CASTHSGGWYALEDTQYF. Supplemented by reference TRBV19 and TRBJ2-3, the full variable domain reads DGGITQSPKYLFRKEGQNVTLSCEQNLNHDAMYWYRQDPGQGLRLIYYSQIVNDFQKGDIAEGYSVSREKKESFPLTVTSAQKNPTAFYLCASTHSGGWYALEDTQYFGPGTRLTVL.

This chain uses TRBV6-1 with TRBJ2-7; possible D gene TRBD1, 6 bases. The germline V and J ends were trimmed by 4 bases and 4 bases, with 20 bases remaining between them. The CDR3 loop spans 16 amino acids. Germline values: CDR1 MNHNS, CDR2 SASEGT. The DNA of the CDR3 is TGTGCCAGCAGTGGCTTATACCCAACAGGGTATTACGAGCAGTACTTC. This encodes CASSGLYPTGYYEQYF.

The chain combines TRBV27 with TRBJ2-3, with 7 bases matching TRBD2. The CDR3 has 17 amino acids. The junction had 17 bases not matched to a gene; V was cut back by 4 bases and J by 7 bases. Germline V CDR1 and CDR2: MNHEY, SMNVEV (reference sequence). The CDR3 here is CASSSLVSGEGVNTQYF. In DNA, the CDR3 is TGTGCCAGCAGTTCCCTCGTTTCGGGGGAGGGAGTGAATACGCAGTATTTT.

This clone was seen a handful of times. V is TRBV27 and J is TRBJ1-2, with 8 bases fitting TRBD1. Germline V gene lookup returns CDR1 MNHEY and CDR2 SMNVEV (reference sequence). The junction had 5 bases not matched to a gene; V was cut back by 5 bases and J by 6 bases. The CDR3 extends over 13 amino acids. DNA of the CDR3: TGTGCCAGCAGTACCGGACAGGGCAATGGCTACACCTTC. Protein sequence: CASSTGQGNGYTF.

Note on this clone: This likely reflects a read error, since a far larger clone is one base away. The gene calls are TRBV27 and TRBJ2-3, with 9 bases identical to TRBD2. This CDR3 spans 15 amino acids. Germline CDR1 MNHEY, CDR2 SMNVEV (reference sequence). V shed 2 bases, J shed 2 bases, and the junction held 2 bases outside the gene matches. CDR3: CASSLAGGITDTQYF. The CDR3 nucleotides are TGTGCCAGCAGTTTAGCGGGAGGGATCACAGATACGCAGTATTTT.

The chain employs TRBV29-1 and TRBJ2-7, with 7 bases aligning to TRBD1. The germline V gene encodes CDR1 SQVTM and CDR2 ANQGSEA. CDR3 length equals 15 residues. The V and J ends lost 6 bases and 1 base, in that order; junction bases with no gene match: 12. The CDR3 loop is CSVASRGFGSYEQYF. Here the CDR3 DNA reads TGCAGCGTCGCCTCCAGGGGGTTCGGGTCCTACGAGCAGTACTTC.

The chain joins TRBV28 to TRBJ2-7, with D unresolved. CDR1 MDHEN and CDR2 SYDVKM come from the germline V gene. The CDR3 is 13 amino acids. Trimming pared 7 bases from V and 2 bases from J, leaving 12 bases between. The CDR3 here is CASTISQAYEQYF. The CDR3 DNA sequence: TGTGCCAGCACCATTAGTCAGGCCTACGAGCAGTACTTC.

The chain couples TRBV7-2 to TRBJ2-7, with TRBD1 as a possible D gene (6 bases). The V and J ends lost 6 bases and 6 bases respectively, with 9 bases between them. The CDR3 runs 11 residues. Germline-derived CDR1 and CDR2 are SGHTA and FQGNSA. The CDR3 DNA reads TGTGCCAGCAGACAGGGTGGCGAGCAGTACTTC. Encoded protein: CASRQGGEQYF.

This chain uses TRBV27 with TRBJ2-7; 9 bases are a match to TRBD1. The germline gives CDR1 MNHEY, CDR2 SMNVEV (reference sequence). V shed 3 bases and J 6 bases; nucleotides not matched to a gene: 12. The CDR3 has 16 residues. CDR3 sequence (DNA): TGTGCCAGCAGTTTTAGCTCGGGACAGGGTTCGTTCGAGCAGTACTTC. This translates into CASSFSSGQGSFEQYF.

The chain is built from TRBV7-8 and TRBJ2-2; 8 bases are a match to TRBD2. The CDR3 runs 15 residues. The V and J ends lost 4 bases and 6 bases, in that order; junction bases with no gene match: 7. The germline V gene encodes CDR1 SGHVS and CDR2 FQNEAQ. The CDR3 loop is CASSSLGLGPGELFF. In DNA, the CDR3 is TGTGCCAGCAGCTCGCTGGGACTAGGACCCGGGGAGCTGTTTTTT.

This rearrangement joins TRBV4-1 to TRBJ2-1, with 11 positions matching TRBD2. Germline assignment: CDR1 MGHRA and CDR2 YSYEKL. V dropped 4 bases and J dropped 9; count of bases not matched to a gene: 11. The CDR3 loop spans 16 amino acids. Here the CDR3 reads CASSLTEVAGGIEQFF. CDR3 in DNA: TGCGCCAGCAGCCTAACCGAGGTAGCGGGAGGGATTGAGCAGTTCTTC.

The chain joins TRBV28 to TRBJ2-5; D is undetermined. Germline loops: CDR1 MDHEN, CDR2 SYDVKM. V gave up 1 base and J gave up 4 bases, with 4 bases separating them. The CDR3 extends over 12 amino acids. CDR3 sequence: CASSLLRETQYF. CDR3 coding DNA: TGTGCCAGCAGTTTATTGCGAGAGACCCAGTACTTC.

V and J are TRBV6-1 and TRBJ1-5; TRBD1 agrees at 8 bases. The CDR3 loop spans 14 amino acids. The V gene's germline CDR1 is MNHNS and CDR2 SASEGT. The junction had 8 bases not matched to a gene; V was cut back by 6 bases and J by 7 bases. The CDR3 spells CASRDRDIGQPQHF. CDR3 DNA sequence: TGTGCCAGCAGGGACAGGGACATAGGGCAGCCCCAGCATTTT.

The chain has TRBV27 and TRBJ1-2; a possible D gene is TRBD1 (5 bases). Germline CDR1 is MNHEY and CDR2 is SMNVEV (reference sequence). The CDR3 has 14 residues. V was clipped by 1 base and J by 3 bases, with 9 bases between them. The CDR3 DNA sequence: TGTGCCAGCAGTTTATTTCCACAGGACTATGGCTACACCTTC. Translating it yields CASSLFPQDYGYTF.

The J gene is TRBJ2-3, the V gene TRBV2; no firm D call. Germline V gives CDR1 SNHLY, CDR2 FYNNEI. Trimming took off 4 bases at V and 1 base at J, with 3 bases between the two ends. The CDR3 extends over 12 amino acids. In DNA, the CDR3 is TGTGCCAGCAGTGGAGGCACAGATACGCAGTATTTT. Translated, it gives CASSGGTDTQYF.

The genes are TRBV10-3 and TRBJ2-1; TRBD2 agrees at 7 bases. Unmatched junction bases numbered 3, after V lost 8 bases and J lost 2 bases. The CDR3 runs 13 residues. CDR1 is ENHRY and CDR2 is SYGVKD in the germline V gene. In nucleotides, the CDR3 is TGTGCCATCGGGGAGGGGACCTACAATGAGCAGTTCTTC. Translating gives CAIGEGTYNEQFF.

The V and J genes are TRBV10-3 and TRBJ2-3, with D possibly matching TRBD2 (5 bases). V was pared by 8 bases and J by 6 bases, with 9 bases between. The length of the CDR3 is 11 residues. From germline, CDR1 is ENHRY and CDR2 SYGVKD. CDR3 amino acids: CAISGVDTQYF. The CDR3 region has the DNA TGTGCCATCTCCGGGGTGGATACGCAGTATTTT.

This chain joins TRBV15 and TRBJ2-2; 9 bases map to TRBD2. The germline V gene encodes CDR1 LNHNV and CDR2 YYDKDF (reference sequence). The CDR3 covers 16 residues. V was pared by 1 base and J by 2 bases, with 2 bases of the junction left unmatched. The CDR3 DNA sequence: TGTGCCACCAGCAGAGGGACTAGCGCTAACACCGGGGAGCTGTTTTTT. Amino acids: CATSRGTSANTGELFF.